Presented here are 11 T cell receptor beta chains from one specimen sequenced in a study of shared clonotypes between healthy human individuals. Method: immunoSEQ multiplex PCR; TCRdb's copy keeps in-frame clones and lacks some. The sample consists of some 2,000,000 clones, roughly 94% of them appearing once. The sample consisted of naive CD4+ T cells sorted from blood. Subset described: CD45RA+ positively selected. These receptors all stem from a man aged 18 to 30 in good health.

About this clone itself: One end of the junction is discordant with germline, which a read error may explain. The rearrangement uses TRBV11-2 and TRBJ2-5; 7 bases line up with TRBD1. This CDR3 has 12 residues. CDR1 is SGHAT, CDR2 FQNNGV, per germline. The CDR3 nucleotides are TGTGCCAGCAGCTACCGTACAGGGGAGAGGAACTTC. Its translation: CASSYRTGERNF.

CDR3: CAISAGGGELFF. The DNA of the CDR3 is TGTGCCATCAGTGCGGGGGGCGGGGAGCTGTTTTTT. The chain has TRBV10-3 and TRBJ2-2, with 7 bases identical to TRBD2. The CDR3 has 12 amino acids. V trimming: 4 bases; J trimming: 7 bases; junction bases outside the gene matches: 0. Germline CDR1 is ENHRY and CDR2 is SYGVKD.

CDR3 protein: CASETGGAKINEQFF. The CDR3, as DNA: TGTGCCAGCGAAACCGGGGGGGCGAAGATCAATGAGCAGTTCTTC. The rearrangement uses TRBV6-5 and TRBJ2-1; 8 bases are a match to TRBD2. CDR1 is MNHEY, CDR2 SVGAGI, per germline. The CDR3 covers 15 residues. V lost 8 bases and J lost 6; bases outside the gene matches: 12.

CDR3 DNA sequence: TGTGCCAGCAGCAAAGCGTACAGGGGGAATCCGTCCTACAATGAGCAGTTCTTC. Its translation: CASSKAYRGNPSYNEQFF. The rearrangement joins TRBV21-1 to TRBJ2-1; TRBD1 reflects the table's D call only, with no check against the DNA. TRBV21-1 is a documented pseudogene. The CDR3 extends over 18 amino acids.

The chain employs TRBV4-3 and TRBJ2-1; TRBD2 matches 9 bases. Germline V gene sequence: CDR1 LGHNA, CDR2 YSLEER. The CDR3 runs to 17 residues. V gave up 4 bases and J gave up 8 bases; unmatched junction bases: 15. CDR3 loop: CASSPQGGRVTIDEQFF. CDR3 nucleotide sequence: TGCGCCAGCAGCCCCCAAGGCGGGAGGGTTACAATCGATGAGCAGTTCTTC.

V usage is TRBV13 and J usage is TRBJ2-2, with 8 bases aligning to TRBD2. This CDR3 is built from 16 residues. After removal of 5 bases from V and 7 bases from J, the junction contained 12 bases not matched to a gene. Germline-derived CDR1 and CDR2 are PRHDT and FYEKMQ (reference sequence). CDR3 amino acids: CASSRPSGSLSGELFF. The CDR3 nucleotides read TGTGCCAGCAGCCGACCCAGCGGGAGTTTGAGCGGGGAGCTGTTTTTT.

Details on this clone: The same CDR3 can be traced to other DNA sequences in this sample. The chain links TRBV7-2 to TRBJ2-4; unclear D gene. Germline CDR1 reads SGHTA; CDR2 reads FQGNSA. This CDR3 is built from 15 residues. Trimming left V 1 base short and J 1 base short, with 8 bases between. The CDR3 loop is CASSLDGSAKNIQYF. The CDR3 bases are TGTGCCAGCAGCTTAGATGGCAGCGCCAAAAACATTCAGTACTTC.

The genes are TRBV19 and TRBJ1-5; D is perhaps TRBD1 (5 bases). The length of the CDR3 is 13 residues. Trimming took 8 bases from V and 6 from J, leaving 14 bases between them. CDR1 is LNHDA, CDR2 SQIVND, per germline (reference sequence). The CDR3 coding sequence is TGTGCCAGTTCCGACCGGAGGGGTCAGCCCCAGCATTTT. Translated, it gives CASSDRRGQPQHF. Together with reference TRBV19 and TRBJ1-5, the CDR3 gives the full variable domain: DGGITQSPKYLFRKEGQNVTLSCEQNLNHDAMYWYRQDPGQGLRLIYYSQIVNDFQKGDIAEGYSVSREKKESFPLTVTSAQKNPTAFYLCASSDRRGQPQHFGDGTRLSIL.

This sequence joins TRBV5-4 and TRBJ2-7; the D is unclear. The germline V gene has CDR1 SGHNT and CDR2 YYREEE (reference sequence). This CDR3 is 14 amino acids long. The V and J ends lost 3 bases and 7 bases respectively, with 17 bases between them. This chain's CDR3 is CASSYQLGKNEQYF. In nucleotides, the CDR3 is TGTGCCAGCAGCTACCAACTTGGAAAGAATGAGCAGTACTTC.

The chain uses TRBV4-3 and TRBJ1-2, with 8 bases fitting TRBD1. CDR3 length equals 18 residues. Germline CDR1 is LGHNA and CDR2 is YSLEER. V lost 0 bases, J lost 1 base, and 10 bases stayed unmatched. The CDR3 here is CASSQDRTGREGNYGYTF. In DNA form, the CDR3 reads TGCGCCAGCAGCCAAGATCGGACAGGGCGGGAGGGTAACTATGGCTACACCTTC.

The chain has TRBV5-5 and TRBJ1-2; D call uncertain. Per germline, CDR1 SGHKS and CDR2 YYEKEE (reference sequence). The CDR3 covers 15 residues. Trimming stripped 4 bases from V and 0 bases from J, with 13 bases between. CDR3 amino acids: CASSLSRLTNYGYTF. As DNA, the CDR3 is TGTGCCAGCAGCCTTTCACGGCTTACTAACTATGGCTACACCTTC.